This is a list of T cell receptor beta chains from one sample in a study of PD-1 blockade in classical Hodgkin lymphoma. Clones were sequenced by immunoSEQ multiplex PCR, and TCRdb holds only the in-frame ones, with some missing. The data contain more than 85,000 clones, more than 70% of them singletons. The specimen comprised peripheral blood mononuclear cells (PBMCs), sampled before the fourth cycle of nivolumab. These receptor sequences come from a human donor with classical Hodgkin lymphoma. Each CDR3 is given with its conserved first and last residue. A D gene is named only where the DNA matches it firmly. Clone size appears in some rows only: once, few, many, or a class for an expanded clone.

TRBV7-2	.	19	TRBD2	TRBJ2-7	TGTGCCAGCAGCTCCCGGGGGGGGGCCGTCCGGGACTCTGGCTACGAGCAGTACTTC	CASSSRGGAVRDSGYEQYF
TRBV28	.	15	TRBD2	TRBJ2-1	TGTGCCAGCAGGCGGGGTAGCGGGACCTACAATGAGCAGTTCTTC	CASRRGSGTYNEQFF
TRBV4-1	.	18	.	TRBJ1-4	TGCGCCAGCAGCCAAGATCGCCAGTGGAGTGGGTTTAATGAAAAACTGTTTTTT	CASSQDRQWSGFNEKLFF
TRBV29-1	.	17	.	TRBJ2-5	TGCAGCGTTGGTCATCACCGGCAGGGTACAAGGGTTGAGACCCAGTACTTC	CSVGHHRQGTRVETQYF
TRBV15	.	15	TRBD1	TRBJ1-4	TGTGCCACCACGATTGAGGACAGGGGGAATGAAAAACTGTTTTTT	CATTIEDRGNEKLFF
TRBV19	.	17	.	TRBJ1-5	TGTGCCAGTAGTTTGACGGGGAGGGGTAGGAGCAATCAGCCCCAGCATTTT	CASSLTGRGRSNQPQHF
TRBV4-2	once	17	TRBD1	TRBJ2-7	TGTGCCAGCAGCCAAGATGTATTGGAGGACAGGCGGTACGAGCAGTACTTC	CASSQDVLEDRRYEQYF
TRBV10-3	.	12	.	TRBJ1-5	TGTGCCATCAGTGAGTCTACTGAGCCCCAGCATTTT	CAISESTEPQHF
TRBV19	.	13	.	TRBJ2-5	TGTGCCAGTAGCCCGCGGGTGGGAGAGACCCAGTACTTC	CASSPRVGETQYF
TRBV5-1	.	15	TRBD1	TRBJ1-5	TGCGCCAGCAGCTTGACAGGGGCGAGCAATCAGCCCCAGCATTTT	CASSLTGASNQPQHF
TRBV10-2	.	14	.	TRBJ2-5	TGCGCCAGCAGTGAGTCTGGAATTCAAGAGACCCAGTACTTC	CASSESGIQETQYF
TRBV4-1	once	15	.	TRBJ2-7	TGCGCCAGCAGCCAAGAAAGACAGGCCTCCTACGAGCAGTACTTC	CASSQERQASYEQYF
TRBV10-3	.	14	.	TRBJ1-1	TGTGCCATCAGCCCCGGGACTAAAAACACTGAAGCTTTCTTT	CAISPGTKNTEAFF
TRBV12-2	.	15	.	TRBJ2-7	TGTGCAAGTCGCTTAGCTGGGACAGAAACCTACGAGCAGTACTTC	CASRLAGTETYEQYF
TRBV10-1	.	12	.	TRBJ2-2	TGCGCCACCACTAAAAGGTGCGAGGAGCTGTTTTTT	CATTKRCEELFF
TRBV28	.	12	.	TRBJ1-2	TGTGCCAGCACCAGGGGCAACTATGGCTACACCTTC	CASTRGNYGYTF
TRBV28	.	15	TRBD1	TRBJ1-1	TGTGCCAGCAGTTTTAGTAGGACAGGGAGGACTGAAGCTTTCTTT	CASSFSRTGRTEAFF
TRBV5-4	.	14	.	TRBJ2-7	TGTGCCAGCAGCTCGACCAGAAGCTCCTACGAGCAGTACTTC	CASSSTRSSYEQYF
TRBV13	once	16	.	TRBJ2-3	TGTGCCAGCAGCTTCCGTTTCGGCGGGGACACAGATACGCAGTATTTT	CASSFRFGGDTDTQYF
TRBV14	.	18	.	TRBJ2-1	TGTGCCAGCAGCCAAGAACGGTCACAGAACACCGAGGGGAATGAGCAGTTCTTC	CASSQERSQNTEGNEQFF
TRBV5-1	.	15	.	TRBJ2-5	TGCGCCAGCAGCTTGGGGATGGCTAACCAAGAGACCCAGTACTTC	CASSLGMANQETQYF
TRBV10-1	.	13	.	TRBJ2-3	TGCGCCAGCAGTGGGTACTCCACAGATACGCAGTATTTT	CASSGYSTDTQYF
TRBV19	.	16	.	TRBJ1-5	TGTGCCAGTAGTACCCGGGCCCCCCTCGGGAATCAGCCCCAGCATTTT	CASSTRAPLGNQPQHF
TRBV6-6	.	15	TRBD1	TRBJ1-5	TGTGCCAGCAGTTACCCCGGACAGGGGAATCAGCCCCAGCATTTT	CASSYPGQGNQPQHF
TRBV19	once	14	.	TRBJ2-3	TGTGCCAGTAGTATGGGGAGCGGTATGGGTACGCAGTATTTT	CASSMGSGMGTQYF
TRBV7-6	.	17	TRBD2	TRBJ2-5	TGTGCCAGCAGCTTAGGGCGACTAGCGGGAGGGCGAGAGACCCAGTACTTC	CASSLGRLAGGRETQYF
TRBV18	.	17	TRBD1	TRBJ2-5	TGTGCCAGCTCACCCGCACCGACAGGGGGAGGGCGAGAGACCCAGTACTTC	CASSPAPTGGGRETQYF
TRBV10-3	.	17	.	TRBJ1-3	TGTGCCATCAGTGAGTCGAGTGGGACTATCTCTGGAAACACCATATATTTT	CAISESSGTISGNTIYF
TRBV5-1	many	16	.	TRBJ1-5	TGCGCCAGCAGCGGGCCGGACGCGATCCTCCATCAACCCCAGCATTTT	CASSGPDAILHQPQHF
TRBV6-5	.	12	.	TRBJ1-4	TGTGCCAGCAGTTACTCGCGTGAAAAACTGTTTTTT	CASSYSREKLFF
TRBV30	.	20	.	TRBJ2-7	TGTGCCTGGAGTGTAATTGGGGGGTACACTGGGCCAATGGCCTTTCACGAGCAGTACTTC	CAWSVIGGYTGPMAFHEQYF
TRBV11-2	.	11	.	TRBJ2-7	TGTGCCAGCAGCCGGCCAGGAAAGCAGTACTTC	CASSRPGKQYF
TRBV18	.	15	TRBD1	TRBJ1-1	TGTGCCAGCTCAACCGGGACAGGGTCCACCACTGAAGCTTTCTTT	CASSTGTGSTTEAFF
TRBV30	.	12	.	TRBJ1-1	TGTGCCTGGAGTGACCCATACACTGAAGCTTTCTTT	CAWSDPYTEAFF
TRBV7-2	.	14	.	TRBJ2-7	TGTGCCAGCAGCCCGTGGACTGATTCCTACGAGCAGTACTTC	CASSPWTDSYEQYF
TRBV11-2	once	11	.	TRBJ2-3	TGTGCCAGCAGCCCCAGCAGTACGCAGTATTTT	CASSPSSTQYF
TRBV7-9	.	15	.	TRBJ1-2	TGTGCCAGCAGCGACATCCAATTTGCCCGGGACACTCTCACCTTC	CASSDIQFARDTLTF
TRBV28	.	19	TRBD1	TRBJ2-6	TGTGCCAGCAGTTCACCCTCCCTGGGACAGGGGGCTGGGGCCAACGTCCTGACTTTC	CASSSPSLGQGAGANVLTF
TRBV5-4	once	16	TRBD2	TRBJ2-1	TGTGCCAGCACCCCCAGGTGGACTAGCGGAGATAATGAGCAGTTCTTC	CASTPRWTSGDNEQFF
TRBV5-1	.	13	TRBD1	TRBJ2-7	TGCGCCAGCAGCATGACAGGGACCTACGAGCAGTACTTC	CASSMTGTYEQYF
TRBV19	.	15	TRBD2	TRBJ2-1	TGTGCCAGTAGTATTACGGGACTAGCGCACAATGAGCAGTTCTTC	CASSITGLAHNEQFF
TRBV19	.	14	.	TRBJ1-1	TGTGCCAGTAGTATTGAGGGATGGGGCACTGAAGCTTTCTTT	CASSIEGWGTEAFF
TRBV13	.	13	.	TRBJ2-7	TGTGCCAGCAGCTTTAGCGCAACCTACGAGCAGTACTTC	CASSFSATYEQYF
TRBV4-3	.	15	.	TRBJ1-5	TGCGCCAGCAGCCAAGATCGGGGGAGAGGACAGCCCCAGCATTTT	CASSQDRGRGQPQHF
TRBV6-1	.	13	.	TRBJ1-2	TGTGCCAGCAGACCCACAACTAACTATGGCTACACCTTC	CASRPTTNYGYTF
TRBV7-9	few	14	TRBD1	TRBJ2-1	TGTGCCAGCAGCCTGGGACAGGGACGTAATGAGCAGTTCTTC	CASSLGQGRNEQFF
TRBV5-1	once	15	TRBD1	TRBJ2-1	TGCGCCAGCAGCTCGGGACAGGGGAGTAGGAATGAGCAGTTCTTC	CASSSGQGSRNEQFF
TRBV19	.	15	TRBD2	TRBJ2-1	TGTGCCAGTAGTATTGGGGTAGGCGGGAGGGAGGAGCAGTTCTTC	CASSIGVGGREEQFF
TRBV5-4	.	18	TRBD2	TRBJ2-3	TGTGCCAGCAGCCTGGAGTGGACTAGCGGGAGGCCCACAGATACGCAGTATTTT	CASSLEWTSGRPTDTQYF
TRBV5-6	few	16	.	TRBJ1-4	TGTGCCAGCAGCTGGAGAACAGGTTTAACTAATGAAAAACTGTTTTTT	CASSWRTGLTNEKLFF
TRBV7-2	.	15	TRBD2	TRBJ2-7	TGTGCCAGCAGCCTCACTAGCGGGAGTTCCCACGAGCAGTACTTC	CASSLTSGSSHEQYF
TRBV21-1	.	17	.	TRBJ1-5	TGTGCCAGCAGCACTCTTGATGGGAGAACGAGCAATCAGCCCCAGCATTTT	CASSTLDGRTSNQPQHF
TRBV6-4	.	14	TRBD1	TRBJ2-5	TGTGCCAGCAGTGTCACCGACAGGGAAGAGACCCAGTACTTC	CASSVTDREETQYF
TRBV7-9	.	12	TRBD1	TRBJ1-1	TGTGCCAGCAGTCGGACAGGGGCGCAGGCTTTCTTT	CASSRTGAQAFF
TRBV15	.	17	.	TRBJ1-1	TGTGCCACCCAAGGGGTAGGTGGGCCCCCCGGAGGCTCTGAAGCTTTCTTT	CATQGVGGPPGGSEAFF
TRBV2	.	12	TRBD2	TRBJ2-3	TGTGCCAGCAGTGAAACTAGCGGCTCGCAGTATTTT	CASSETSGSQYF
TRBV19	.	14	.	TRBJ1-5	TGTGCCAGTACGAGTCGTGTACCAAATCAGCCCCAGCATTTT	CASTSRVPNQPQHF
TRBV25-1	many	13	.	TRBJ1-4	TGTGCCAGCAGTGAATCAACGCGGGAAAAACTGTTTTTT	CASSESTREKLFF